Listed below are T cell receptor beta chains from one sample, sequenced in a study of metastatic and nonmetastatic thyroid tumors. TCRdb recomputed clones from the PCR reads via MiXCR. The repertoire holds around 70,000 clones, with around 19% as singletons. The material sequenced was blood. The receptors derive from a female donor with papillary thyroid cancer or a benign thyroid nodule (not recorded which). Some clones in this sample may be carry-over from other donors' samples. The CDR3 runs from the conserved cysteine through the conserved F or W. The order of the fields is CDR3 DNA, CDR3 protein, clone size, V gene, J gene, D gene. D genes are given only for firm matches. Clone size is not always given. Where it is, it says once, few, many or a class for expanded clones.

cdr3_nt: TGTGCCAGCAGTGATCGAGATTTCTCCGAGCAGTACTTC; cdr3_aa: CASSDRDFSEQYF; clone_size: many; v_call: TRBV6-1; j_call: TRBJ2-7; d_call: -
cdr3_nt: TGCGCCAGCAGCCAAGATCAACTAGCGGGAGAGACCCAGTACTTC; cdr3_aa: CASSQDQLAGETQYF; clone_size: many; v_call: TRBV4-1; j_call: TRBJ2-5; d_call: TRBD2
cdr3_nt: TGTGCCTGGAGTGGACAGGTGGGGGGGGGCCTCTCCTACAATGAGCAGTTCTTC; cdr3_aa: CAWSGQVGGGLSYNEQFF; clone_size: many; v_call: TRBV30; j_call: TRBJ2-1; d_call: -
cdr3_nt: TGTGCCTGGAGTGTAAAAGTTGGGGAGCAGTACTTC; cdr3_aa: CAWSVKVGEQYF; clone_size: -; v_call: TRBV30; j_call: TRBJ2-7; d_call: -
cdr3_nt: TGTGCCAGCAGTTCCGGGACCCACGGTGGCTACACCTTC; cdr3_aa: CASSSGTHGGYTF; clone_size: many; v_call: TRBV28; j_call: TRBJ1-2; d_call: -
cdr3_nt: TGTGCCAGCAGCCGCGGGACTAGCTACGAGCAGTACTTC; cdr3_aa: CASSRGTSYEQYF; clone_size: -; v_call: TRBV7-9; j_call: TRBJ2-7; d_call: TRBD2
cdr3_nt: TGCGCCAGCAGCTTTAGACCGCATAATGAAAAACTGTTTTTT; cdr3_aa: CASSFRPHNEKLFF; clone_size: -; v_call: TRBV5-1; j_call: TRBJ1-4; d_call: -
cdr3_nt: TGCAGTGCTAGGGCGGGGGGAAACACCGGGGAGCTGTTTTTT; cdr3_aa: CSARAGGNTGELFF; clone_size: -; v_call: TRBV20-1; j_call: TRBJ2-2; d_call: TRBD2
cdr3_nt: TGCAGTGCTGAGACTGGGTGGCCCTACGAGCAGTACTTC; cdr3_aa: CSAETGWPYEQYF; clone_size: -; v_call: TRBV20-1; j_call: TRBJ2-7; d_call: -
cdr3_nt: TGTGCCAGCAAGGTGGGCACGAACACCGGGGAGCTGTTTTTT; cdr3_aa: CASKVGTNTGELFF; clone_size: many; v_call: TRBV28; j_call: TRBJ2-2; d_call: -
cdr3_nt: TGTGCCAGCAGTGTTAGCTTTTACTCTGAAGCTTTCTTT; cdr3_aa: CASSVSFYSEAFF; clone_size: many; v_call: TRBV6-1; j_call: TRBJ1-1; d_call: -
cdr3_nt: TGTGCCAGCAGCTTAGGGGCTAGCGGGATCCCGCAGTACTTC; cdr3_aa: CASSLGASGIPQYF; clone_size: many; v_call: TRBV7-6; j_call: TRBJ2-7; d_call: TRBD2
cdr3_nt: TGTGCCAGCAGTTTGTCTCCGTCCGGGGGCATATCTGAAAAACTGTTTTTT; cdr3_aa: CASSLSPSGGISEKLFF; clone_size: many; v_call: TRBV12-3/TRBV12-4; j_call: TRBJ1-4; d_call: -
cdr3_nt: TGCGCCAGCAGCTTTCAGGGGGTCGGCTACGAGCAGTACTTC; cdr3_aa: CASSFQGVGYEQYF; clone_size: -; v_call: TRBV5-1; j_call: TRBJ2-7; d_call: TRBD1
cdr3_nt: TGTGCCAGCAGTTCTCCTACTAGCCGTGAGCAGTTCTTC; cdr3_aa: CASSSPTSREQFF; clone_size: -; v_call: TRBV5-4; j_call: TRBJ2-1; d_call: -
cdr3_nt: TGTGCCAGTAGTATAGGGACAGGGCCAACCTACGAGCAGTACTTC; cdr3_aa: CASSIGTGPTYEQYF; clone_size: many; v_call: TRBV19; j_call: TRBJ2-7; d_call: TRBD1
cdr3_nt: TGCAGTGCTAGAATAGCGGGAGGGGATTTGGGGACCCAGTACTTC; cdr3_aa: CSARIAGGDLGTQYF; clone_size: -; v_call: TRBV20-1; j_call: TRBJ2-5; d_call: TRBD2
cdr3_nt: TGTGCCAGCTCACCACCATCAGGGAGGGAGCAGTACTTC; cdr3_aa: CASSPPSGREQYF; clone_size: few; v_call: TRBV18; j_call: TRBJ2-7; d_call: -
cdr3_nt: TGTGCCAGCAGTCCAAGCGGGGGGTTGTCCTACGAGCAGTACTTC; cdr3_aa: CASSPSGGLSYEQYF; clone_size: many; v_call: TRBV6-1; j_call: TRBJ2-7; d_call: TRBD2
cdr3_nt: TGCGCCAGCAGCTTGGGGCCCAGCGGGGTGCGAACATCCTACGAGCAGTACTTC; cdr3_aa: CASSLGPSGVRTSYEQYF; clone_size: -; v_call: TRBV5-1; j_call: TRBJ2-7; d_call: TRBD2
cdr3_nt: TGTGCCAGCAGCAAAGACAGGGGAGCTAATGAAAAACTGTTTTTT; cdr3_aa: CASSKDRGANEKLFF; clone_size: many; v_call: TRBV9; j_call: TRBJ1-4; d_call: TRBD1
cdr3_nt: TGTGCCAGCAGTTTTGGGCAACAAGAGACCCAGTACTTC; cdr3_aa: CASSFGQQETQYF; clone_size: many; v_call: TRBV28; j_call: TRBJ2-5; d_call: -
cdr3_nt: TGCAGCGTTGGGCGGGGACAGTACAATGAGCAGTTCTTC; cdr3_aa: CSVGRGQYNEQFF; clone_size: many; v_call: TRBV29-1; j_call: TRBJ2-1; d_call: -
cdr3_nt: TGTGCCAGCAGTGGGGGACAGGGAATGAATCAGCCCCAGCATTTT; cdr3_aa: CASSGGQGMNQPQHF; clone_size: -; v_call: TRBV6-1; j_call: TRBJ1-5; d_call: TRBD1
cdr3_nt: TGTGCCAGCAGTCCAAACCCAGGGGGGGGGGAGACCCAGTACTTC; cdr3_aa: CASSPNPGGGETQYF; clone_size: many; v_call: TRBV12-3/TRBV12-4; j_call: TRBJ2-5; d_call: -
cdr3_nt: TGTGCCAGCAGCTTAGGGGATGGTTCTGGCTCGGAGGTTAATGAGCAGTTCTTC; cdr3_aa: CASSLGDGSGSEVNEQFF; clone_size: -; v_call: TRBV11-1; j_call: TRBJ2-1; d_call: -
cdr3_nt: TGTGCCAGTAGTATCGACTACCCCACTAGCACAGATACGCAGTATTTT; cdr3_aa: CASSIDYPTSTDTQYF; clone_size: many; v_call: TRBV19; j_call: TRBJ2-3; d_call: -
cdr3_nt: TGTGCCAGCATGGGGGGAAACTCTGGAAACACCATATATTTT; cdr3_aa: CASMGGNSGNTIYF; clone_size: -; v_call: TRBV27; j_call: TRBJ1-3; d_call: -
cdr3_nt: TGTGCCAGCAGCCCGAGGGACAGGAGTTCACCCCTCCACTTT; cdr3_aa: CASSPRDRSSPLHF; clone_size: many; v_call: TRBV9; j_call: TRBJ1-6; d_call: TRBD1
cdr3_nt: TGCGCCAGCACCCCCTCCGGGGGGACCAACACCGGGGAGCTGTTTTTT; cdr3_aa: CASTPSGGTNTGELFF; clone_size: many; v_call: TRBV5-1; j_call: TRBJ2-2; d_call: TRBD2
cdr3_nt: TGTGCCAGTAACTCTGACGGTGGAGCCAAAAACATTCAGTACTTC; cdr3_aa: CASNSDGGAKNIQYF; clone_size: -; v_call: TRBV19; j_call: TRBJ2-4; d_call: -
cdr3_nt: TGTGCCAGCAGTGCCCCGGACAGCTACAATGAGCAGTTCTTC; cdr3_aa: CASSAPDSYNEQFF; clone_size: many; v_call: TRBV27; j_call: TRBJ2-1; d_call: -
cdr3_nt: TGTGCCAGCAGTTTAACAGAGAGCACAGATACGCAGTATTTT; cdr3_aa: CASSLTESTDTQYF; clone_size: once; v_call: TRBV27; j_call: TRBJ2-3; d_call: -
cdr3_nt: TGTGCCAGCAGCGCAGGGGCCTCTAACTATGGCTACACCTTC; cdr3_aa: CASSAGASNYGYTF; clone_size: few; v_call: TRBV27; j_call: TRBJ1-2; d_call: -
cdr3_nt: TGTGCCAGCAGTTTAGACAGGAATCAGCCCCAGCATTTT; cdr3_aa: CASSLDRNQPQHF; clone_size: many; v_call: TRBV28; j_call: TRBJ1-5; d_call: -
cdr3_nt: TGCAGTGCTCTACGTAGTATCGTGAGAGGCTACAATGAGCAGTTCTTC; cdr3_aa: CSALRSIVRGYNEQFF; clone_size: -; v_call: TRBV20-1; j_call: TRBJ2-1; d_call: -
cdr3_nt: TGTGCCTGGAGTTTCCGACAGGTGGCACTGGGGGGCTACACCTTC; cdr3_aa: CAWSFRQVALGGYTF; clone_size: -; v_call: TRBV30; j_call: TRBJ1-2; d_call: -
cdr3_nt: TGTGCCAGTAGGGAAGTGAATGGGGTCTTGAACACTGAAGCTTTCTTT; cdr3_aa: CASREVNGVLNTEAFF; clone_size: many; v_call: TRBV19; j_call: TRBJ1-1; d_call: -
cdr3_nt: TGTGCCAGTAGTACCGGGACAAATGGAAACACCATATATTTT; cdr3_aa: CASSTGTNGNTIYF; clone_size: -; v_call: TRBV19; j_call: TRBJ1-3; d_call: -
cdr3_nt: TGTGCCTGGAGTGTCCGGGGGGAGACCCAGTACTTC; cdr3_aa: CAWSVRGETQYF; clone_size: many; v_call: TRBV30; j_call: TRBJ2-5; d_call: -
cdr3_nt: TGCATCCTAGGGGGTCTTAGCTCCTACAATGAGCAGTTCTTC; cdr3_aa: CILGGLSSYNEQFF; clone_size: -; v_call: TRBV20-1; j_call: TRBJ2-1; d_call: -
cdr3_nt: TGTGCCAGCAGTTACAGGGGGCTAAACTACGAGCAGTACTTC; cdr3_aa: CASSYRGLNYEQYF; clone_size: many; v_call: TRBV6-5; j_call: TRBJ2-7; d_call: TRBD1
cdr3_nt: TGTGCCAGCAGCGACCAGGCTGCTGGAGACTATGGCTACACCTTC; cdr3_aa: CASSDQAAGDYGYTF; clone_size: many; v_call: TRBV7-9; j_call: TRBJ1-2; d_call: -